This TCR beta chain is drawn from a study of T cells in Graves' hyperthyroidism and ophthalmopathy. The study's findings and limits: Before onset, ophthalmopathy was predicted by the model a median 6.5 months earlier. In the blood, most expanded thyroid clonotypes above 0.001 appeared as well.

A roughly 9.3 ml volume of fresh peripheral blood provided the PBMCs. J lost 7 bases, V lost 5 bases, and 10 bases had no gene match. CDR1 SGHAT and CDR2 FQNNGV come from the germline V gene. This CDR3 comprises 14 residues. Regarding this clonotype: The antigen remains undetermined.

Amplified TCR beta CDR3 regions came from RNA transcripts. Carried out on the TCR CDR3, a first-round RT-PCR used the HTBI primer set. Using its own MiXCR run on the multiplex PCR reads, TCRdb lists one record per CDR3 protein. The data contain approximately 420,000 distinct CDR3 sequences, around 15% of them seen just once; the ten biggest clones take up 5% to 6%. The TCR was taken from a woman in her late teens or twenties with Graves' hyperthyroidism. Material for sequencing was blood. The chain uses TRBV11-2 and TRBJ2-7, with 8 bases matching TRBD1. The CDR3 here is CASSPGQGVGEQYF. The CDR3 DNA reads as TGTGCCAGCAGCCCTGGACAGGGAGTGGGGGAGCAGTACTTC.